This T cell receptor beta chain was captured in a study of CD8 T cells in Susac syndrome. Across the study: The Susac syndrome patients were therapy-naive, on corticosteroids, or on intravenous immunoglobulin alone at blood draw.

RNA totalling roughly 0.45 to 1 ug underwent reverse transcription with random hexamers. TCRdb re-analysed the immunoSEQ multiplex PCR reads in MiXCR, keeping a single row per CDR3 protein. Of 80,000 or so distinct CDR3 sequences listed, 95% to 96% are singletons. The germline CDR1 and CDR2 sequences are PRHDT and FYEKMQ (reference sequence). The CDR3 is 12 residues long. V lost 10 bases, J lost 10 bases, and 14 bases lay in between. The V gene is TRBV13, the J gene TRBJ1-6, with unresolved D. This sequence was found in a human donor with Susac syndrome. The sequencing input was CD8+ T cells from PBMCs. The CDR3, as DNA: TGTGCCACGCGCGGAGATCAGTCACCCCTCCACTTT. It is translated as CATRGDQSPLHF.